This T cell receptor beta chain appears in the sequencing data of a study of T cells in localized non-small cell lung cancer. Whole-study results and caveats: The tumor had only one region sequenced, so heterogeneity remains possible. With higher T cell density in blood came longer overall survival. For the top 100 tumor clones, a median about 62 also appeared in adjacent lung. Peak T cell clonality was found in uninvolved adjacent lung, exceeding tumor.

The table came from immunoSEQ multiplex PCR; TCRdb's copy has only in-frame clones and leaves some out. The data show 20,000 to 25,000 clones, 80% to 90% seen once. For this clone: The antigen remains unidentified.

The CDR3 has 15 amino acids. V gave up 5 bases and J gave up 5 bases; unmatched junction bases: 9. The germline V gene has CDR1 SGHRS and CDR2 YFSETQ. This chain connects TRBV5-1 to TRBJ2-2, with TRBD1 identical over 7 bases. The material sequenced was peripheral blood, taken before any cancer treatment. The TCR sequence derives from a male donor aged 60 or over with stage I squamous cell lung carcinoma. CDR3 protein: CASRSTGAETGELFF. The CDR3 bases are TGCGCCAGCAGGAGTACAGGGGCGGAAACCGGGGAGCTGTTTTTT.